A single sample is the source of the 32 T cell receptor beta chains below, sequenced in a study of identical twins. TCRdb fed the 5' RACE reads into MiXCR, producing one record per CDR3 protein. The sample gives some 590,000 distinct CDR3 sequences, more than 9% of which show up once; approximately 3% is in the top ten. This sample also appeared in a second study, on yellow fever vaccine responses in identical twins.

The sample comprised PBMCs. The receptors stem from a woman aged 18-35 years in good health.

This clonotype has only a few counts. The CDR3, as DNA: TGTGCCAGCAGCTTACAGGGGGCCCACAATGAGCAGTTCTTC. It encodes CASSLQGAHNEQFF. This chain joins TRBV11-2 and TRBJ2-1, with 8 bases lining up with TRBD1. V trimming: 2 bases; J trimming: 5 bases; junction bases outside the gene matches: 2. Germline V lookup: CDR1 SGHAT, CDR2 FQNNGV. CDR3 size: 14 residues.

This clonotype was counted at least ten times. The chain recombines TRBV4-3 with TRBJ2-7; D uncertain. From germline, CDR1 is LGHNA and CDR2 YSLEER. The CDR3 is 14 residues long. V was cut by 1 base and J by 2 bases, with 9 bases left in between. CDR3 region: CASSQVDGAYEQYF. As DNA, the CDR3 is TGCGCCAGCAGCCAAGTGGACGGAGCCTACGAGCAGTACTTC.

This clonotype was picked up a small number of times. V and J are TRBV7-6 and TRBJ2-3, with 11 bases fitting TRBD1. This CDR3 region has 16 residues. V lost 6 bases, J lost 1 base, and 6 bases stayed unmatched. The germline V gene encodes CDR1 SGHVS and CDR2 FNYEAQ. The CDR3 is CASRSWTGGRTDTQYF. In nucleotides, the CDR3 is TGTGCCAGCAGGTCCTGGACAGGGGGCCGCACAGATACGCAGTATTTT.

Here the CDR3 DNA reads TGTGCCATCAAGCTCCAGCTGAACACTGAAGCTTTCTTT. It is translated as CAIKLQLNTEAFF. The chain recombines TRBV10-3 with TRBJ1-1, with D uncertain. The CDR3 sequence is 13 residues long. Germline CDR1 is ENHRY and CDR2 is SYGVKD. Deletions cut 7 bases from V and 0 bases from J, with 9 bases between.

The CDR3 loop is CASSYSTGDDSYEQYF. CDR3 nucleotide sequence: TGTGCCAGCAGTTACTCGACAGGGGACGACTCCTACGAGCAGTACTTC. This rearrangement joins TRBV27 to TRBJ2-7; 8 bases line up with TRBD1. Germline assignment: CDR1 MNHEY and CDR2 SMNVEV (reference sequence). Unmatched junction bases numbered 8, after V lost 4 bases and J lost 0 bases. The CDR3 contains 16 residues.

This chain joins TRBV5-8 and TRBJ2-5, with 9 positions matching TRBD1. Unmatched junction bases numbered 8, after V lost 3 bases and J lost 5 bases. Germline lookup yields CDR1 SGHTS and CDR2 YDEGEE. This CDR3 comprises 15 residues. The CDR3 bases are TGTGCCAGCAGCTGGGGACAGGGTCAGGGCGAGACCCAGTACTTC. Translation gives CASSWGQGQGETQYF. Using reference TRBV5-8 and TRBJ2-5 for the parts outside the CDR3, the full variable domain is EAGVTQSPTHLIKTRGQQATLRCSPISGHTSVYWYQQALGLGLQFLLWYDEGEERNRGNFPPRFSGRQFPNYSSELNVNALELEDSALYLCASSWGQGQGETQYFGPGTRLLVL.

In its sample, this clonotype was seen many times. The CDR3 bases are TGTGCCATCAGGCCAGGTTCAACTAATGAAAAACTGTTTTTT. It specifies CAIRPGSTNEKLFF. The chain has TRBV10-3 and TRBJ1-4; D remains ambiguous. Trimming took 6 bases from V and 0 from J, leaving 8 bases between them. This CDR3 contains 14 residues. The germline gives CDR1 ENHRY, CDR2 SYGVKD.

This clonotype has just a few counts. The genes are TRBV7-9 and TRBJ2-7; TRBD1 might be the D (6 bases). The germline V and J ends were trimmed by 6 bases and 4 bases, with 19 bases remaining between them. The germline CDR1 and CDR2 sequences are SEHNR and FQNEAQ (reference sequence). The CDR3 contains 15 residues. CDR3 residues: CASSPSTGTYYEQYF. The CDR3 DNA reads as TGTGCCAGCAGTCCCTCAACCGGGACATATTACGAGCAGTACTTC.

This clonotype has ten or more counts. The chain uses TRBV29-1 and TRBJ2-3, with D tentatively TRBD2 (6 bases). Trimming left V 7 bases short and J 4 bases short, with 24 bases between. There are 16 residues in the CDR3. CDR1 and CDR2 from the germline V gene are SQVTM and ANQGSEA. The CDR3 DNA sequence: TGCAGCGGGACGCGGTGGTGGGCCGGGGGAGCAGATACGCAGTATTTT. Residues: CSGTRWWAGGADTQYF.

The gene calls are TRBV29-1 and TRBJ1-1, with 10 bases aligning to TRBD1. The ends lost 4 bases at V and 0 bases at J; junction bases unmatched: 2. The CDR3 covers 14 residues. CDR1 is SQVTM, CDR2 ANQGSEA, per germline. DNA of the CDR3: TGCAGCGTTGGGACAGGGGGAGTGAACACTGAAGCTTTCTTT. Protein product: CSVGTGGVNTEAFF.

The table lists this clonotype with many counts. The rearrangement joins TRBV10-3 to TRBJ2-2, with TRBD2 as a possible D gene (5 bases). CDR1 ENHRY and CDR2 SYGVKD come from the germline V gene. This CDR3 is 14 amino acids long. The V end was cut by 6 bases, the J end by 5 bases, with 13 bases between. Here the CDR3 reads CAIRKQTGTGELFF. The CDR3 DNA follows: TGTGCCATCAGAAAACAGACGGGAACCGGGGAGCTGTTTTTT.

This chain joins TRBV28 and TRBJ2-5, with a possible D match to TRBD1 (6 bases). V was clipped by 6 bases and J by 1 base, with 12 bases between them. The CDR3 spans 14 residues. Germline V gives CDR1 MDHEN, CDR2 SYDVKM. The DNA for the CDR3 is TGTGCCAGCAGGCTGACAGGACGCCAAGAGACCCAGTACTTC. This encodes CASRLTGRQETQYF.

This clonotype was counted a few times. This rearrangement joins TRBV7-3 to TRBJ2-7; possible D gene TRBD1, 6 bases. Germline V gene sequence: CDR1 SGHTA, CDR2 FQGTGA. V shed 1 base and J shed 7 bases, with 14 bases lying between them. The CDR3 loop spans 14 amino acids. CDR3 DNA sequence: TGTGCCAGCAGCTTAAGGGTTGACCAGGGGGAGCAGTACTTC. It codes for CASSLRVDQGEQYF.

This clonotype was detected a few times. This chain links TRBV4-3 with TRBJ2-7; D is uncertain. V was trimmed by 1 base and J by 6 bases, leaving 16 bases between them. The CDR3 runs 15 residues. Germline loops: CDR1 LGHNA, CDR2 YSLEER. CDR3 bases: TGCGCCAGCAGCCAAGTTTGGGCCCCAAGGGCCGAGCAGTACTTC. Translating gives CASSQVWAPRAEQYF.

CDR3 sequence (DNA): TGCGCCAGCAGCCAAGACTTAGGGACCCCCGATGGCTACACCTTC. Translating gives CASSQDLGTPDGYTF. The chain carries TRBV4-3 and TRBJ1-2; D perhaps matches TRBD1 (5 bases). The V end lost 0 bases, the J end lost 6 bases, and 14 bases lay between the germline ends. There are 15 residues in the CDR3. CDR1 is LGHNA and CDR2 is YSLEER in the germline V gene.

This clonotype showed up many times. This chain connects TRBV6-1 to TRBJ1-6, with D perhaps TRBD1 (6 bases). This CDR3 is 14 amino acids long. Deletions cut 6 bases from V and 7 bases from J, with 13 bases between. Germline CDR1 reads MNHNS; CDR2 reads SASEGT. The CDR3 region has the DNA TGTGCCAGCAGAGACGGGACAAACAATTCACCCCTCCACTTT. It translates to CASRDGTNNSPLHF.

This clonotype was seen more than once but under ten times. The V call is TRBV4-2, the J call TRBJ2-3; no definite D call. Germline lookup yields CDR1 LGHNA and CDR2 YNFKEQ. Trimming stripped 0 bases from V and 6 bases from J, with 7 bases between. The CDR3 has 13 amino acids. The CDR3 DNA sequence: TGTGCCAGCAGCCAAGATCGTTGGGATACGCAGTATTTT. Protein sequence: CASSQDRWDTQYF.

The chain links TRBV7-3 to TRBJ2-5, with no clear D. The CDR3 has 13 amino acids. Germline values: CDR1 SGHTA, CDR2 FQGTGA. V was shortened by 5 bases and J by 3 bases, with 10 bases between the two germline ends. For the CDR3, the DNA is TGTGCCAGCAGCCAATCGGTGAAAGAGACCCAGTACTTC. Its translation: CASSQSVKETQYF.

This rearrangement joins TRBV7-2 to TRBJ2-1; 7 nucleotides line up with TRBD1. CDR1 and CDR2 from the germline V gene are SGHTA and FQGNSA. CDR3 length equals 15 residues. The V and J ends lost 4 bases and 9 bases, in that order; junction bases with no gene match: 12. The CDR3 nucleotides are TGTGCCAGCAGCTACCAGGCCGACAGGGCGGGTGAGCAGTTCTTC. Its protein product is CASSYQADRAGEQFF.

The chain recombines TRBV20-1 with TRBJ2-3, with no clear D. Germline CDR1 is DFQATT and CDR2 is SNEGSKA (reference sequence). V was pared by 8 bases and J by 0 bases, with 15 bases between. The CDR3 is made up of 14 amino acids. The CDR3 reads CSTYEGRSTDTQYF. CDR3 DNA sequence: TGCAGTACCTACGAAGGGCGTAGCACAGATACGCAGTATTTT.

V usage is TRBV18 and J usage is TRBJ2-4; 9 nucleotides line up with TRBD1. In germline, CDR1 is KGHSH, CDR2 LQKENI. The length of the CDR3 is 16 residues. V lost 2 bases, J lost 0 bases, and 2 bases stayed unmatched. CDR3 protein: CASSPGTGLAKNIQYF. CDR3 DNA: TGTGCCAGCTCACCAGGGACAGGGCTAGCCAAAAACATTCAGTACTTC.

Of note for this clonotype: The junction departs from germline at one end; a sequencing error may be responsible. This rearrangement joins TRBV4-3 to TRBJ2-7, with D unclear. The CDR3 length is 13 residues. Per germline, CDR1 LGHNA and CDR2 YSLEER. The CDR3 is CASSQSASYEQNF. The CDR3 DNA is TGCGCCAGCAGCCAGTCGGCCAGTTACGAGCAGAACTTC.

This clonotype was counted a few times. V and J are TRBV5-6 and TRBJ2-3; 10 positions agree with TRBD2. V lost 0 bases to trimming and J lost 4 bases; unmatched junction nucleotides: 8. CDR1 is SGHDT and CDR2 is YYEEEE in the germline V gene. The CDR3 sequence is 17 residues long. The CDR3 nucleotides are TGTGCCAGCAGCTTGGAGGAAGCGGGGGGGCCCTCAGATACGCAGTATTTT. Translated, it gives CASSLEEAGGPSDTQYF.

The chain uses TRBV24-1 and TRBJ2-6, with 9 positions matching TRBD1. The CDR3 has 16 residues. The germline V gene has CDR1 KGHDR and CDR2 SFDVKD. V was pared by 5 bases and J by 0 bases, with 1 base of the junction left unmatched. The CDR3 nucleotides are TGTGCCACCAGTGCGACAGGGGGCTCTGGGGCCAACGTCCTGACTTTC. It specifies CATSATGGSGANVLTF.

This sequence joins TRBV6-2 or TRBV6-3 and TRBJ2-3; D unclear. The V end was cut by 2 bases, the J end by 2 bases, with 17 bases between. Germline loops: CDR1 MNHEY, CDR2 SVGEGT. This CDR3 spans 17 amino acids. CDR3 loop: CASSYRSVMPHTDTQYF. CDR3 coding DNA: TGTGCCAGCAGTTACCGGAGTGTGATGCCTCACACAGATACGCAGTATTTT.

The CDR3 DNA is TGTGCCAGCAGCTTAGAACGGAACAATCAGCCCCAGCATTTT. Its protein is CASSLERNNQPQHF. This rearrangement joins TRBV7-3 to TRBJ1-5; D unresolved. The V gene's germline CDR1 is SGHTA and CDR2 FQGTGA. The CDR3 is 14 residues long. Trimming took 2 bases from V and 3 from J, leaving 8 bases between them.

The chain employs TRBV12-3 or TRBV12-4 and TRBJ2-4; perhaps TRBD2 as D (5 bases). The V gene lost 6 bases and the J gene lost 7 bases, with 19 bases spanning the gap. This CDR3 is 15 amino acids long. CDR3 sequence (DNA): TGTGCCAGCAGCCCATTGCTAGCCGGACTTAACATTCAGTACTTC. Translating gives CASSPLLAGLNIQYF.

The chain carries TRBV15 and TRBJ2-3; 10 bases agree with TRBD2. Germline assignment: CDR1 LNHNV and CDR2 YYDKDF (reference sequence). Unmatched junction bases numbered 4, after V lost 1 base and J lost 6 bases. The CDR3 is 15 amino acids. CDR3 protein: CATSRGSGGLDTQYF. The DNA of the CDR3 is TGTGCCACCAGCAGAGGTAGCGGGGGGCTGGATACGCAGTATTTT. Full variable domain (outside the CDR3, taken from reference TRBV15 and TRBJ2-3): DAMVIQNPRYQVTQFGKPVTLSCSQTLNHNVMYWYQQKSSQAPKLLFHYYDKDFNNEADTPDNFQSRRPNTSFCFLDIRSPGLGDTAMYLCATSRGSGGLDTQYFGPGTRLTVL.

V gene TRBV20-1 combines with J gene TRBJ2-2, with TRBD1 matching over 8 bases. The CDR3 is 14 amino acids. Germline V gene sequence: CDR1 DFQATT, CDR2 SNEGSKA (reference sequence). CDR3 DNA: TGCAGCGCCCTCAGGGGGCTGAACACCGGGGAGCTGTTTTTT. Protein product: CSALRGLNTGELFF.

This clonotype was picked up many times. This chain connects TRBV10-3 to TRBJ2-1, with 7 bases matching TRBD1. The junction had 1 base not matched to a gene; V was cut back by 1 base and J by 10 bases. CDR3 length: 12 amino acids. Germline V gene data show CDR1 as ENHRY and CDR2 as SYGVKD. The CDR3 bases are TGTGCCATCAGTGAGTTACAGGGGGAGCAGTTCTTC. Translating it yields CAISELQGEQFF.

The rearrangement links TRBV4-1 to TRBJ2-4; 8 bases line up with TRBD2. Trimming took 0 bases from V and 4 from J; bases not matched to a gene: 8. Germline CDR1 and CDR2: MGHRA and YSYEKL. The CDR3 is 17 residues long. CDR3 protein: CASSQDAAGGTKNIQYF. DNA of the CDR3: TGCGCCAGCAGCCAAGATGCGGCGGGAGGTACTAAAAACATTCAGTACTTC.

The rearrangement uses TRBV30 and TRBJ2-7, with D unresolved. Germline CDR1 reads GTSNPN; CDR2 reads SVGIG (reference sequence). This CDR3 region has 11 residues. With 0 bases removed from V and 6 bases from J, the gap between germline ends came to 6 bases. CDR3 in amino acids: CAWSVGGEQYF. Here the CDR3 DNA reads TGTGCCTGGAGTGTAGGCGGCGAGCAGTACTTC.